The entry that follows covers one TCR beta chain sequence. Its antigen is currently unknown. At one of its ends the junction is not consistent with the germline gene, which may arise from a read error. Sample-barcoded 5' priming and a J-beta primer mix drove a second PCR of about 6 to 12 cycles. MiXCR, run by TCRdb on the 5' RACE reads, gives a single entry per CDR3 protein. In the table there are hundreds of thousands of distinct CDR3 sequences, under 45% of which are singletons. Germline-derived CDR1 and CDR2 are SEHNR and FQNEAQ (reference sequence). This CDR3 comprises 15 residues. This sample is drawn from a study of blood T cells in healthy people across ages. Findings and caveats of the study: TCR beta diversity tracked closely with naive T cell percentage.

The receptor's source is a man in his fifties or sixties in good health. The chain uses TRBV7-9 and TRBJ1-5; TRBD1 agrees at 7 bases. The sequencing sample was made of blood. The CDR3 coding sequence is TGTGCCAGCAGCGACGGGACAGCCTTAGGGCAGCCCCGGCATTTT. Protein product: CASSDGTALGQPRHF.